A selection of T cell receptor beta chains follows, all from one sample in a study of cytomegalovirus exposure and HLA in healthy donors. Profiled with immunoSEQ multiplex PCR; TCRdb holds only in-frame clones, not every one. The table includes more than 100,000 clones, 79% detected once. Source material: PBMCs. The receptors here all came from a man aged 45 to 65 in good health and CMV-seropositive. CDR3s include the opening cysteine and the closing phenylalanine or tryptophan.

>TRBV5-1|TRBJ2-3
CASSSRQNTDTQYF
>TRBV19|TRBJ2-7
CASSIVPGSDEQYF
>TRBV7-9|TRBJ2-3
CASSLPLAGGDTSTDTQYF
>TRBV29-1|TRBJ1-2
CSVGSQGFRGYTF
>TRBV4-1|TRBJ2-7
CASSQTSGSNYEQYF
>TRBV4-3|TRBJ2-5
CASSQGEGFGEQYF
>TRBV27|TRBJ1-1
CASSLSAGVTEAFF
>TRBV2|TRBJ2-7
CASIGDNPSYEQYF
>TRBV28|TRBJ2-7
CASSRGTSGRAIYEQYF
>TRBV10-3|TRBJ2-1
CAISFKSSYNEQFF
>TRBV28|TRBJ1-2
CASSPPSRGNGYTF
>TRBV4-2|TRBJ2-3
CASSQEAGGRRGTQYF
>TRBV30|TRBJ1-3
CAWGQGGGNTIYF
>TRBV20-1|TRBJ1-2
CSASSSYGYTF
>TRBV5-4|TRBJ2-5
CASSTRLTLQETQYF
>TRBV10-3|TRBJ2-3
CAISEVAEKRDTQYF
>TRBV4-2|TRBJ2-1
CASSRSGTSGSYEQFF
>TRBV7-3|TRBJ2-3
CASSLTWGGRSSTDTQYF
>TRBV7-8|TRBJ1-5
CASSLSETGFGQPQHF
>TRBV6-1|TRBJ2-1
CASRTGLGGYNEQFF
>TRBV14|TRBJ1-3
CASSHYRELGNTIYF
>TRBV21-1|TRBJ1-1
CASNLTGTGGTEAFF
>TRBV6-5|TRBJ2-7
CASRLAASWGEQYF
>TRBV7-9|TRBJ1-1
CASSLVRGPLNTEAFF
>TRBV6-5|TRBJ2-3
CASSYLGAGGEDTQYF
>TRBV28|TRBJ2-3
CASSFGTSGTDTQYF
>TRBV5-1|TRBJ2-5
CASSLPNQETQYF
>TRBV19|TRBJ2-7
CASSSYNPSGRAEQYF
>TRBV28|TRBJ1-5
CASSLLFPPRQGVNQPQHF
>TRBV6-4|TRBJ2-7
CASSEQNSYEQYF
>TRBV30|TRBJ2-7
CAWSVRTSGSHSYEQYF